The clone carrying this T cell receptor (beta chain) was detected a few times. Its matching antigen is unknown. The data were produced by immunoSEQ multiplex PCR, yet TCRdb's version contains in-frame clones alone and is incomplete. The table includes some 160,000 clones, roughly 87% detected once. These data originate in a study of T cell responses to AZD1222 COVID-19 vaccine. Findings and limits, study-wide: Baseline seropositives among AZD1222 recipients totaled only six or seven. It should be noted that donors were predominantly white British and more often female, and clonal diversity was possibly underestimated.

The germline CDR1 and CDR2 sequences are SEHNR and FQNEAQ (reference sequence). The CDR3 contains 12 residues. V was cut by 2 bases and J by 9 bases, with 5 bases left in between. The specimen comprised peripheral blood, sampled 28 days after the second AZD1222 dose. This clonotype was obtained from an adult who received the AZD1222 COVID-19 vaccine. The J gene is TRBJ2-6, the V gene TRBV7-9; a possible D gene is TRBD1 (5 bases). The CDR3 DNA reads TGTGCCAGCAGCTTACAGGGCAACGTCCTGACTTTC. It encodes CASSLQGNVLTF.